The rows below give T cell receptor beta chains drawn from one sample of a study of blood T cell repertoires in COVID-19. Sequencing was performed with immunoSEQ multiplex PCR; in TCRdb, only in-frame clones are kept and a portion is missing. The data hold 150,000 to 200,000 clones, with about 90% observed a single time. Sequenced input: PBMCs or T cells enriched from blood (not recorded which). Receptors originate from a woman aged 45-60 years who had recovered from COVID-19. The CDR3 runs from the conserved cysteine through the conserved F or W. Each record gives: J gene, V gene, D gene, clone size, CDR3 DNA, CDR3 protein. A D gene is named only where the DNA matches it firmly. Size tells how often a clone was seen (once, few, many) or the class of an expanded clone, and some rows leave it out.

J gene: TRBJ2-1; V gene: TRBV7-3; D gene: -; clone size: -; CDR3 DNA: TGTGCCAGCAGCTTACGTGACAATGAGCAGTTCTTC; CDR3 protein: CASSLRDNEQFF
J gene: TRBJ2-1; V gene: TRBV7-3; D gene: TRBD1; clone size: -; CDR3 DNA: TGTGCCAGCAGCTTCGGACAGGGCAATGAGCAGTTCTTC; CDR3 protein: CASSFGQGNEQFF
J gene: TRBJ2-7; V gene: TRBV5-4; D gene: -; clone size: -; CDR3 DNA: TGTGCCAGCAGCTTGGGGGCAGCAAGGTCCTACGAGCAGTACTTC; CDR3 protein: CASSLGAARSYEQYF
J gene: TRBJ2-1; V gene: TRBV4-1; D gene: TRBD2; clone size: -; CDR3 DNA: TGCGCCAGCAGCAAAGCCATTACTAGCGGGGGCCTTTACAATGAGCAGTTCTTC; CDR3 protein: CASSKAITSGGLYNEQFF
J gene: TRBJ2-2; V gene: TRBV4-1; D gene: -; clone size: -; CDR3 DNA: TGCGCCAGCAGCCACAGCCGCGGAGTTGGTGGGGAGCTGTTTTTT; CDR3 protein: CASSHSRGVGGELFF
J gene: TRBJ1-3; V gene: TRBV29-1; D gene: TRBD1; clone size: -; CDR3 DNA: TGCAGCGTCCGGGACAGCACGTTCTCTGGAAACACCATATATTTT; CDR3 protein: CSVRDSTFSGNTIYF
J gene: TRBJ2-7; V gene: TRBV2; D gene: -; clone size: -; CDR3 DNA: TGTGCCAGCAGTGCCAGACAGGTTTCCTACGAGCAGTACTTC; CDR3 protein: CASSARQVSYEQYF
J gene: TRBJ2-3; V gene: TRBV28; D gene: -; clone size: few; CDR3 DNA: TGTGCCAGCAGTTCCCTGGATACGCAGTATTTT; CDR3 protein: CASSSLDTQYF
J gene: TRBJ2-3; V gene: TRBV19; D gene: TRBD2; clone size: few; CDR3 DNA: TGTGCCAGTAGTATTGCCCGGACTAGCGGGAGCACAGATACGCAGTATTTT; CDR3 protein: CASSIARTSGSTDTQYF
J gene: TRBJ2-5; V gene: TRBV7-9; D gene: TRBD2; clone size: -; CDR3 DNA: TGTGCCAGCAGCTTGCGGGGACTAGCGGGAGAGAGGCAAGAGACCCAGTACTTC; CDR3 protein: CASSLRGLAGERQETQYF